The rows below give T cell receptor beta chains drawn from one sample of a study of siplizumab effects on memory and regulatory T cells. Generated by immunoSEQ multiplex PCR, the TCRdb table keeps only in-frame clones and is missing some. The sample has about 91,000 clones; 80% to 95% are singletons. The source material was CD8+ T cells sorted from blood. These receptors all come from a human donor in good health. Both conserved end residues are part of each CDR3. A D gene is named only where the DNA matches it firmly. Some rows have no size entry. The others give once, few or many, or a class for an expanded clone.

abundance	v_gene	d_gene	j_gene	CDR3aa	CDR3nt
few	TRBV6-6	-	TRBJ1-1	CASTISKTAEAFF	TGTGCCAGCACTATCAGCAAAACGGCTGAAGCTTTCTTT
-	TRBV5-4	TRBD2	TRBJ2-5	CASSLEGLAGYQETQYF	TGTGCCAGCAGCTTGGAGGGGCTAGCGGGGTACCAAGAGACCCAGTACTTC
-	TRBV9	-	TRBJ2-7	CASSVGQDSSYEQYF	TGTGCCAGCAGCGTAGGACAGGACAGCTCCTACGAGCAGTACTTC
-	TRBV7-9	-	TRBJ2-1	CASSHQELPFNEQFF	TGTGCCAGCAGCCACCAGGAGCTCCCTTTCAATGAGCAGTTCTTC
medium-sized	TRBV7-9	TRBD1	TRBJ2-7	CASSPLDGTVRNYEQYF	TGTGCCAGCAGCCCCCTTGACGGGACAGTGAGGAACTACGAGCAGTACTTC
-	TRBV27	TRBD2	TRBJ2-1	CASGPSGYSYNKQFF	TGTGCCAGCGGCCCTAGCGGGTACTCCTACAATAAGCAGTTCTTC
-	TRBV9	TRBD1	TRBJ1-1	CASSPQGAEAGTEAFF	TGTGCCAGCAGCCCCCAGGGGGCGGAGGCGGGAACTGAAGCTTTCTTT
-	TRBV19	TRBD1	TRBJ2-3	CASSRDRGRTDTQYF	TGTGCCAGTAGTCGAGACAGGGGGCGCACAGATACGCAGTATTTT
-	TRBV5-1	-	TRBJ1-1	CASSAGDGNTEAFF	TGCGCCAGCAGCGCCGGCGATGGGAACACTGAAGCTTTCTTT
-	TRBV4-3	-	TRBJ2-1	CASSQDRRTLSVDEQFF	TGCGCCAGCAGCCAAGATCGGAGGACTCTCTCAGTGGATGAGCAGTTCTTC
few	TRBV9	-	TRBJ1-1	CASSGTGTPEAFF	TGTGCCAGCAGCGGAACAGGGACCCCTGAAGCTTTCTTT
-	TRBV7-9	-	TRBJ1-1	CASSSVLGGRTYTEAFF	TGTGCCAGCAGCTCCGTTCTCGGGGGGCGAACTTACACTGAAGCTTTCTTT
-	TRBV9	-	TRBJ2-7	CASSVEGTPLYEQYF	TGTGCCAGCAGCGTAGAGGGGACACCCCTATACGAGCAGTACTTC
once	TRBV9	-	TRBJ2-7	CASSPLGRSTNEQYF	TGTGCCAGCAGCCCCCTAGGACGGAGTACCAACGAGCAGTACTTC
-	TRBV29-1	-	TRBJ2-2	CSVGQNTGELFF	TGCAGCGTTGGACAGAACACCGGGGAGCTGTTTTTT
-	TRBV30	-	TRBJ2-3	CAWSAGWRETSTDTQYF	TGTGCCTGGAGTGCCGGTTGGCGGGAAACTAGCACAGATACGCAGTATTTT
-	TRBV4-1	-	TRBJ1-5	CASSHPSGQPQHF	TGCGCCAGCAGCCACCCCTCAGGGCAGCCCCAGCATTTT
-	TRBV9	-	TRBJ1-3	CASSAYSSSGNTIYF	TGTGCCAGCAGCGCCTATTCAAGCTCTGGAAACACCATATATTTT
-	TRBV19	TRBD1	TRBJ2-7	CASSTTGGSYEQYF	TGTGCCAGTAGCACGACAGGGGGATCTTACGAGCAGTACTTC
-	TRBV11-3	-	TRBJ1-1	CASSPGWGTEAFF	TGTGCCAGCAGCCCCGGCTGGGGCACTGAAGCTTTCTTT
-	TRBV7-6	TRBD1	TRBJ2-7	CASSPGQGVDEQYF	TGTGCCAGCAGCCCGGGACAGGGGGTGGACGAGCAGTACTTC
-	TRBV27	TRBD1	TRBJ1-2	CASSLSGQGGNYGYTF	TGTGCCAGCAGTTTATCGGGACAGGGGGGAAACTATGGCTACACCTTC
once	TRBV11-3	TRBD1	TRBJ1-2	CASSPQQGAWGYTF	TGTGCCAGCAGCCCCCAACAGGGGGCTTGGGGCTACACCTTC
-	TRBV19	-	TRBJ2-1	CASSIGTSSYNEQFF	TGTGCCAGTAGTATAGGTACGAGCTCCTACAATGAGCAGTTCTTC
-	TRBV4-1	-	TRBJ2-7	CASSQEEGDWSSYEQYF	TGCGCCAGCAGCCAAGAAGAAGGAGACTGGAGCTCCTACGAGCAGTACTTC
-	TRBV2	TRBD2	TRBJ2-5	CASSEGKLATQETQYF	TGTGCCAGCAGCGAGGGGAAACTAGCGACCCAAGAGACCCAGTACTTC
-	TRBV27	-	TRBJ2-5	CASRGDNQETQYF	TGTGCCAGCAGGGGAGACAACCAAGAGACCCAGTACTTC
-	TRBV7-8	-	TRBJ2-7	CASSFNRAGYEQYF	TGTGCCAGCAGCTTTAACAGGGCGGGCTACGAGCAGTACTTC
-	TRBV19	-	TRBJ2-7	CASSGRGLVEQYF	TGTGCCAGTAGCGGACGGGGGCTTGTCGAGCAGTACTTC
-	TRBV11-3	TRBD2	TRBJ2-7	CASSNWTSGDYEQYF	TGTGCCAGCAGCAACTGGACTAGCGGGGACTACGAGCAGTACTTC
-	TRBV7-9	TRBD1	TRBJ2-3	CASSPGTGWRADTQYF	TGTGCCAGCAGCCCAGGGACAGGGTGGAGGGCAGATACGCAGTATTTT
-	TRBV6-1	TRBD1	TRBJ1-5	CASSWTGGNQPQHF	TGTGCCAGCTCATGGACAGGGGGCAATCAGCCCCAGCATTTT
-	TRBV9	-	TRBJ2-5	CASSGSDSAGGTQYF	TGTGCCAGCAGCGGGTCGGACAGCGCCGGAGGGACCCAGTACTTC
-	TRBV4-1	TRBD1	TRBJ1-1	CASSQMSQGAHRDEAFF	TGCGCCAGCAGCCAAATGTCACAGGGGGCGCATCGTGACGAAGCTTTCTTT
-	TRBV7-9	-	TRBJ2-7	CASSPNSYPYEQYF	TGTGCCAGCAGCCCCAACAGTTACCCCTACGAGCAGTACTTC
once	TRBV6-5	TRBD1	TRBJ2-1	CASTQGQGVYNEQFF	TGTGCCAGCACCCAGGGACAGGGGGTCTACAATGAGCAGTTCTTC
-	TRBV13	-	TRBJ2-7	CASSPTGSGPYEQYF	TGTGCCAGCAGCCCTACCGGGAGCGGACCCTACGAGCAGTACTTC
-	TRBV6-5	TRBD1	TRBJ1-1	CATATGMNTEAFF	TGTGCCACTGCGACAGGGATGAACACTGAAGCTTTCTTT
-	TRBV11-2	TRBD1	TRBJ2-7	CASSKGQGEGEQYF	TGTGCCAGCAGCAAAGGACAGGGCGAAGGCGAGCAGTACTTC
-	TRBV9	TRBD2	TRBJ2-1	CASSVGSGRGNEQFF	TGTGCCAGCAGCGTAGGTAGCGGGAGGGGCAATGAGCAGTTCTTC
-	TRBV27	-	TRBJ2-1	CASSPGVAGNEQFF	TGTGCCAGCAGCCCCGGGGTAGCTGGGAATGAGCAGTTCTTC
-	TRBV30	-	TRBJ1-2	CAMEILGHSGAYGYTF	TGTGCCATGGAGATCCTCGGCCACAGCGGGGCGTATGGCTACACCTTC
-	TRBV9	TRBD2	TRBJ2-2	CATRRGSGTGELFF	TGTGCCACCAGGCGGGGGTCCGGGACCGGGGAGCTGTTTTTT
-	TRBV14	TRBD2	TRBJ2-1	CASSQDSASGSPYNEQFF	TGTGCCAGCAGCCAAGATTCGGCTAGCGGGAGTCCCTACAATGAGCAGTTCTTC
-	TRBV9	TRBD1	TRBJ2-1	CASSLTGGLYNEQFF	TGTGCCAGCAGCCTTACAGGGGGCCTCTACAATGAGCAGTTCTTC
-	TRBV2	TRBD2	TRBJ2-1	CATRLADGGLFF	TGTGCCACCCGACTAGCGGACGGGGGGCTGTTCTTC
few	TRBV4-1	-	TRBJ1-1	CASSQDREDTEAFF	TGCGCCAGCAGCCAAGACAGGGAGGACACTGAAGCTTTCTTT
-	TRBV11-2	-	TRBJ2-3	CASSLEFTDTQYF	TGTGCCAGCAGCTTAGAGTTCACAGATACGCAGTATTTT
once	TRBV7-2	TRBD1	TRBJ2-3	CASTPSVRDRGRDTQYF	TGTGCCAGCACCCCATCCGTTCGGGACAGGGGGCGAGATACGCAGTATTTT
-	TRBV4-3	-	TRBJ1-2	CASSQERSNYGYTF	TGCGCCAGCAGCCAAGAGAGGTCTAACTATGGCTACACCTTC
-	TRBV7-6	-	TRBJ1-5	CASSRRDGQPQHF	TGTGCCAGCAGTCGGAGGGATGGGCAGCCCCAGCATTTT
-	TRBV7-9	TRBD1	TRBJ2-7	CASSLKDGQGAYEQYF	TGTGCCAGCAGCTTAAAAGACGGACAGGGGGCCTACGAGCAGTACTTC